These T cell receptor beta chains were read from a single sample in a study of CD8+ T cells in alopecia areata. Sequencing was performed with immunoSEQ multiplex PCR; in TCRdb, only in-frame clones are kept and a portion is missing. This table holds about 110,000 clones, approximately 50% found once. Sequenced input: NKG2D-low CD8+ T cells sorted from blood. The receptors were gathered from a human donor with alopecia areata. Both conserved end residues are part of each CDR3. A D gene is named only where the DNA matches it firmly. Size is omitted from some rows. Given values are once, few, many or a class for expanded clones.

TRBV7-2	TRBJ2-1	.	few	CASSLGARGNNEQFF	TGTGCCAGCAGCTTAGGTGCTAGAGGAAACAATGAGCAGTTCTTC
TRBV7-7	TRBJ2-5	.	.	CASSLWPGQSETQYF	TGTGCTAGCAGCTTATGGCCCGGACAGTCGGAGACCCAGTACTTC
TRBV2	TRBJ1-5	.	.	CASDSYSNQPQHF	TGTGCCAGTGACAGTTATAGCAATCAGCCCCAGCATTTT
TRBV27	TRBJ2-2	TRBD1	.	CASSYSTGSMTGELFF	TGTGCCAGCAGTTATTCGACAGGGAGTATGACCGGGGAGCTGTTTTTT
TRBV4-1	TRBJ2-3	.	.	CASSQAGLEADTQYF	TGCGCCAGCAGCCAAGCGGGCCTAGAAGCGGATACGCAGTATTTT
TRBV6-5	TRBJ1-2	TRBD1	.	CASSTGTGSYGYTF	TGTGCCAGCAGTACGGGGACAGGGAGCTATGGCTACACCTTC
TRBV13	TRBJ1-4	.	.	CASSVGRGNEKLFF	TGTGCCAGCAGCGTGGGAAGGGGAAATGAAAAACTGTTTTTT
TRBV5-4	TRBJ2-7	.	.	CASSWGDGHEQYF	TGTGCCAGCAGCTGGGGAGACGGCCACGAGCAGTACTTC
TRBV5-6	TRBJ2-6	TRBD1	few	CASSTTGSGGANVLTF	TGTGCCAGCAGCACGACAGGGAGTGGCGGGGCCAACGTCCTGACTTTC
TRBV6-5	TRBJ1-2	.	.	CASSYKLRFGYTF	TGTGCCAGCAGTTACAAGCTAAGGTTCGGCTACACCTTC
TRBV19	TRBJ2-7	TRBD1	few	CASSWGQGGYEQYF	TGTGCCAGTAGTTGGGGACAGGGCGGTTACGAGCAGTACTTC
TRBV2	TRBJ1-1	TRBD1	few	CASTRDSEAFF	TGTGCCAGCACCCGGGACAGCGAAGCTTTCTTT
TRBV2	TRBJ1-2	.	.	CASTSTYGYTF	TGTGCCAGCACAAGCACCTATGGCTACACCTTC
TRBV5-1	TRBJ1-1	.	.	CASSLVGFSGLDTEAFF	TGCGCCAGCAGCTTGGTTGGATTCAGCGGTTTGGACACTGAAGCTTTCTTT
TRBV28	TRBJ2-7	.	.	CASQLYPPRLAGFYEQYF	TGTGCCAGCCAATTATACCCCCCCCGGCTGGCGGGGTTCTACGAGCAGTACTTC
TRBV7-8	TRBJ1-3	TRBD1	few	CASSGGTGISGNTIYF	TGTGCCAGCAGCGGGGGGACAGGGATCTCTGGAAACACCATATATTTT
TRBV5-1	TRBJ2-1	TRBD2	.	CASSPSGRVYNEQFF	TGCGCCAGCAGCCCGAGCGGGAGGGTTTACAATGAGCAGTTCTTC
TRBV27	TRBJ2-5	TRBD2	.	CASSRLGLAGVETQYF	TGTGCCAGCAGCCGCCTCGGGCTAGCGGGAGTTGAGACCCAGTACTTC
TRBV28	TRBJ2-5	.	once	CASSLSDYAKETQYF	TGTGCCAGCAGTCTCTCAGACTACGCGAAAGAGACCCAGTACTTC
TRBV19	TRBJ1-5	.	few	CASSPTQAGLWAQPQHF	TGTGCCAGTAGTCCAACTCAGGCCGGACTCTGGGCTCAGCCCCAGCATTTT
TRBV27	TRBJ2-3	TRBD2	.	CASSLRSSGSTDTQYF	TGTGCCAGCAGTTTAAGGTCTAGCGGGAGCACAGATACGCAGTATTTT
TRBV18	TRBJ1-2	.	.	CASSPDGQRDNYGYTF	TGTGCCAGCTCACCAGACGGACAGAGAGATAACTATGGCTACACCTTC
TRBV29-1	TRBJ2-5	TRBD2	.	CSGARSGRTETQYF	TGCAGCGGTGCACGTAGCGGGAGAACTGAGACCCAGTACTTC
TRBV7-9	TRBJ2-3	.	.	CASSFGTDTQYF	TGTGCCAGCAGCTTCGGCACAGATACGCAGTATTTT
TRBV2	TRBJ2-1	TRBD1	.	CASSDRGRANEQFF	TGTGCCAGCAGTGACAGGGGGCGGGCTAATGAGCAGTTCTTC
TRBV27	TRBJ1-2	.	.	CASSFSGRTYGYTF	TGTGCCAGCAGTTTTTCGGGACGGACCTATGGCTACACCTTC
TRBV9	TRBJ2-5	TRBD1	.	CASSGGTDQETQYF	TGTGCCAGCAGCGGAGGGACAGACCAAGAGACCCAGTACTTC
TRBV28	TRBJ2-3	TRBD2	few	CASKGFAGEWVTDTQYF	TGTGCCAGCAAAGGCTTTGCGGGAGAGTGGGTCACAGATACGCAGTATTTT
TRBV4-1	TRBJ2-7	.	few	CASSLEETSYEQYF	TGCGCCAGCAGCCTAGAGGAAACCTCCTACGAGCAGTACTTC
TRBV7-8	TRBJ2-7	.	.	CASRRSGAYEQYF	TGTGCCAGCAGACGCAGCGGCGCCTACGAGCAGTACTTC
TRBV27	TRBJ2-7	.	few	CASSPMGGSLYEQYF	TGTGCCAGCAGTCCCATGGGTGGGAGTCTCTACGAGCAGTACTTC
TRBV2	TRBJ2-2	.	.	CASSDGGGELFF	TGTGCCAGCAGTGACGGGGGTGGGGAGCTGTTTTTT
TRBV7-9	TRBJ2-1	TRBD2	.	CASSPFTGGRNEQFF	TGTGCCAGCAGCCCCTTTACGGGAGGGCGCAATGAGCAGTTCTTC
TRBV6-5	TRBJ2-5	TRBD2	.	CASSAGLAPRETQYF	TGTGCCAGCTCGGCCGGACTAGCCCCTAGGGAGACCCAGTACTTC
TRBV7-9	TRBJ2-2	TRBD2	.	CASSPLAGITGELFF	TGTGCCAGCAGCCCACTAGCGGGAATCACCGGGGAGCTGTTTTTT
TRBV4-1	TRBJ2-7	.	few	CASSQVQAYEQYF	TGCGCCAGCAGCCAAGTTCAGGCCTACGAGCAGTACTTC
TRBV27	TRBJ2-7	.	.	CASSLGPGSLWSGQYF	TGTGCCAGCAGCCTAGGACCGGGTTCCCTTTGGTCCGGGCAGTACTTC
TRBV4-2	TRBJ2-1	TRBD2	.	CASSPGVAGGEQFF	TGTGCCAGCAGCCCGGGGGTAGCGGGAGGTGAGCAGTTCTTC
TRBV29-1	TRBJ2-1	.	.	CSVVGLRVRGNEQFF	TGCAGCGTCGTCGGGCTGCGTGTCCGGGGAAATGAGCAGTTCTTC
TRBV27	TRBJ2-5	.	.	CASSFGSSGEQYF	TGTGCCAGCAGTTTTGGCTCTTCAGGGGAGCAGTACTTC
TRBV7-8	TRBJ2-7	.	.	CASSLGLHTEQYF	TGTGCCAGCAGCTTAGGACTGCATACGGAGCAGTACTTC
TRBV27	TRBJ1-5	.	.	CASGGSQPQHF	TGTGCCAGTGGGGGGAGTCAGCCCCAGCATTTT
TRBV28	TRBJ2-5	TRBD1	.	CASSLRGTGSETQYF	TGTGCCAGCAGTTTAAGGGGGACAGGGTCGGAGACCCAGTACTTC
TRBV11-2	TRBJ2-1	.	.	CASSPRRTKGSYNEQFF	TGTGCCAGCAGCCCGAGACGGACGAAAGGCTCCTACAATGAGCAGTTCTTC
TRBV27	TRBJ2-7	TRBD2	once	CASSWTSSVSHEQYF	TGTGCCAGCAGTTGGACTAGCTCTGTCTCGCACGAGCAGTACTTC
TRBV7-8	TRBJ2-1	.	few	CASSQGAYNEQFF	TGTGCCAGCAGCCAGGGCGCCTACAATGAGCAGTTCTTC
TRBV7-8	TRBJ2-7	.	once	CASSLGAGETTYEQYF	TGTGCCAGCAGCTTAGGGGCGGGCGAAACTACCTACGAGCAGTACTTC
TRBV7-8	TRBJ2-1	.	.	CASSLGFQGLSYNEQFF	TGTGCCAGCAGCTTAGGGTTTCAGGGCCTGTCCTACAATGAGCAGTTCTTC